Each of the 18 T cell receptor beta chains below was sequenced from the same sample in a study of spatial heterogeneity in lung cancer. Regarding the study as a whole: How many expanded intratumoral alpha and beta TCRs were present tracked the tumor mutation count, which was a count of nonsynonymous mutations.

One entry per CDR3 protein results from TCRdb running MiXCR on the 5' RACE reads. The sample lists approximately 3,500 distinct CDR3 sequences; about 27% were seen once. No antigen is known for these receptors. The time point was: sample taken at primary tumor resection. The input for sequencing was lung tumor tissue, taken at surgery. These receptors were obtained from a male donor with early-stage non-small cell lung cancer.

This clonotype was recorded at least ten times. This beta chain is an unintended read in a library built for alpha chains; its size means little. This chain uses TRBV10-2 with TRBJ2-4; D is unresolved. This CDR3 comprises 11 residues. Germline assignment: CDR1 WSHSY and CDR2 SAAADI. V gave up 4 bases and J gave up 7 bases, with 5 bases separating them. The CDR3 region is CASSVGNIQYF. Written as DNA, the CDR3 is TGCGCCAGCAGTGTGGGGAACATTCAGTACTTC.

By share of the sample, this clonotype is medium-sized (0.01 to 0.1%). The library was designed around alpha chains, so this beta chain is a stray read whose abundance carries little weight. The genes are TRBV12-3 or TRBV12-4 and TRBJ1-4, with D perhaps matching TRBD1 (5 bases). The V end was cut by 4 bases, the J end by 6 bases, with 15 bases between. The CDR3 totals 15 residues. CDR3 in DNA: TGTGCCAGCAGTTCTCGAGGGACGGGCGATGAAAAACTGTTTTTT. This gives the protein CASSSRGTGDEKLFF.

In regard to this clonotype: This beta chain was picked up by a library intended for alpha chains and is off target, so its count carries little meaning. This rearrangement joins TRBV3-1 to TRBJ2-2; 9 positions agree with TRBD2. The CDR3 runs to 16 residues. The germline CDR1 and CDR2 sequences are LGHDT and YNNKEL (reference sequence). J gave up 4 bases and V 3 bases, and 6 bases lay outside the gene matches. This chain's CDR3 is CASSHHSGSVTGELFF. CDR3 sequence (DNA): TGTGCCAGCAGCCACCATAGCGGGAGTGTCACCGGGGAGCTGTTTTTT.

Sample share makes this clonotype medium-sized. In a library made to pick up alpha chains, this beta chain is a stray read with a size that means little. The chain couples TRBV27 to TRBJ1-1, with 9 bases fitting TRBD1. Germline V lookup: CDR1 MNHEY, CDR2 SMNVEV (reference sequence). This CDR3 has 15 amino acids. V was clipped by 6 bases and J by 6 bases; unmatched bases: 11. The DNA for the CDR3 is TGTGCCAGCAGCATGACCGGGACAGGGCGCTCTGAAGCTTTCTTT. Protein sequence: CASSMTGTGRSEAFF.

Ten or more counts support this clonotype. This beta chain turned up in a library designed for alpha chains; as an off-target read, its abundance says little. The J gene is TRBJ2-5, the V gene TRBV5-1; D is perhaps TRBD2 (5 bases). Germline assignment: CDR1 SGHRS and CDR2 YFSETQ. There are 15 residues in the CDR3. V was pared by 1 base and J by 3 bases, with 13 bases between. The CDR3 nucleotides are TGCGCCAGCAGCTTGTGGGCGGACTTAGAAGAGACCCAGTACTTC. Protein sequence: CASSLWADLEETQYF.

A note on this clonotype: A library made for alpha chains picked up this beta chain off target, so its size means little. The chain has TRBV12-3 or TRBV12-4 and TRBJ1-2, with D possibly being TRBD1 (6 bases). Between the trimmed V and J ends, which lost 5 bases and 4 bases, there was a span of 14 bases. The CDR3 is 14 amino acids. CDR3 region: CASSRIRGSYGYTF. The CDR3 bases are TGTGCCAGCAGTCGAATCAGGGGCAGCTATGGCTACACCTTC.

Concerning this clonotype itself: This beta chain turned up in a library designed for alpha chains; as an off-target read, its abundance says little. The chain recombines TRBV5-6 with TRBJ2-3, with D unresolved. The germline V gene encodes CDR1 SGHDT and CDR2 YYEEEE. The CDR3 is 15 residues long. V lost 1 base, J lost 1 base, and 10 bases lay in between. DNA of the CDR3: TGTGCCAGCAGCTTGAGTACAGACCGCACAGATACGCAGTATTTT. Amino acid sequence: CASSLSTDRTDTQYF.

By sample share, this clonotype is medium-sized. This beta chain is a stray sequence in a library constructed for alpha chains; its clone size is not meaningful. CDR3: CASSSGGSSYNEQFF. The DNA of the CDR3 is TGTGCCAGCAGCTCAGGGGGCAGCTCCTACAATGAGCAGTTCTTC. The chain carries TRBV7-3 and TRBJ2-1; TRBD1 agrees at 8 bases. Looked up from germline, CDR1 is SGHTA and CDR2 is FQGTGA. The V and J ends lost 4 bases and 0 bases, in that order; junction bases with no gene match: 2. The CDR3 has 15 amino acids.

By sample share, this clonotype is medium-sized. This beta chain appears as a stray read in a library generated for alpha chains; its size is not informative. V gene TRBV5-1 combines with J gene TRBJ2-1; either TRBD1 or TRBD2 may supply D (6 bases each). Germline CDR1 is SGHRS and CDR2 is YFSETQ. Trimming cost V 0 bases and J 5 bases, with 18 bases left between them. This CDR3 spans 17 amino acids. CDR3 sequence (DNA): TGCGCCAGCAGCTTGGAATTGGGGGGCTCAGGGCACAATGAGCAGTTCTTC. As protein: CASSLELGGSGHNEQFF.

In this sample, this clonotype is medium-sized (0.01 to 0.1%). The library was prepared for alpha chains; this beta chain is a stray read, so its frequency means little. The chain joins TRBV12-5 to TRBJ2-2; 11 bases fit TRBD2. This CDR3 region has 15 residues. Germline trimming cut 6 bases from V and 6 bases from J; bases unmatched to any gene: 6. Germline V gene data show CDR1 as LGHNT and CDR2 as FRNRAP. CDR3 amino acids: CASGPRLAGPGELFF. Written as DNA, the CDR3 is TGTGCTAGTGGACCAAGACTAGCGGGACCCGGGGAGCTGTTTTTT. The full variable domain, rest sourced from reference TRBV12-5 and TRBJ2-2, is DARVTQTPRHKVTEMGQEVTMRCQPILGHNTVFWYRQTMMQGLELLAYFRNRAPLDDSGMPKDRFSAEMPDATLATLKIQPSEPRDSAVYFCASGPRLAGPGELFFGEGSRLTVL.

This clonotype is labeled medium-sized. This beta chain is off target for a library built for alpha chains, so its abundance means little. The chain couples TRBV5-1 to TRBJ2-2; 8 positions agree with TRBD1. The germline V gene encodes CDR1 SGHRS and CDR2 YFSETQ. CDR3 length: 16 residues. After removal of 2 bases from V and 3 bases from J, the junction contained 6 bases not matched to a gene. The CDR3 nucleotides read TGCGCCAGCAGCTTTCAGGGGGCGCCGGACACCGGGGAGCTGTTTTTT. This encodes CASSFQGAPDTGELFF. The full variable domain, in which reference TRBV5-1 and TRBJ2-2 provide the parts outside the CDR3, is KAGVTQTPRYLIKTRGQQVTLSCSPISGHRSVSWYQQTPGQGLQFLFEYFSETQRNKGNFPGRFSGRQFSNSRSEMNVSTLELGDSALYLCASSFQGAPDTGELFFGEGSRLTVL.

This clonotype showed up just once. This beta chain is an off-target read within a library intended for alpha chains, so its frequency means little. The chain couples TRBV7-9 to TRBJ1-1; no clear D gene. CDR3 length: 12 amino acids. V was clipped by 0 bases and J by 10 bases, with 9 bases between them. Germline CDR1 reads SEHNR; CDR2 reads FQNEAQ (reference sequence). The CDR3 loop reads CASSLAAVGAFF. Written as DNA, the CDR3 is TGTGCCAGCAGCTTAGCCGCAGTTGGAGCTTTCTTT.

By its share, this clonotype is medium-sized. This beta chain is a stray sequence in a library constructed for alpha chains; its clone size is not meaningful. The rearrangement uses TRBV18 and TRBJ1-5; tentative D call: TRBD1 (6 bases). The CDR3 has 15 residues. Germline assignment: CDR1 KGHSH and CDR2 LQKENI. The V end was cut by 6 bases, the J end by 4 bases, with 16 bases between. The CDR3 spells CASSASMDSNQPQHF. CDR3 in DNA: TGTGCCAGCTCCGCTTCGATGGACAGTAATCAGCCCCAGCATTTT.

Points on this clonotype: This beta chain is a stray sequence in a library constructed for alpha chains; its clone size is not meaningful. V is TRBV15 and J is TRBJ2-3; tentative D call: TRBD2 (6 bases). CDR3 size: 16 residues. The V end lost 5 bases, the J end lost 6 bases, and 21 bases lay between the germline ends. Germline-derived CDR1 and CDR2 are LNHNV and YYDKDF (reference sequence). The DNA of the CDR3 is TGTGCCACCAGCGGGTACTTACGGGACTCACAGGATACGCAGTATTTT. Translated, it gives CATSGYLRDSQDTQYF.

This clonotype counts as medium-sized (0.01 to 0.1%). The library was designed around alpha chains, so this beta chain is a stray read whose abundance carries little weight. The V and J genes are TRBV2 and TRBJ1-2; 9 bases are shared with TRBD1. The V and J ends lost 8 bases and 4 bases, in that order; junction bases with no gene match: 8. The CDR3 covers 14 residues. Germline V CDR1 and CDR2: SNHLY, FYNNEI. In nucleotides, the CDR3 is TGTGCCAGCTCATCGACAGGGGGGGCCTATGGCTACACCTTC. Residues: CASSSTGGAYGYTF. Full variable domain (missing parts from reference TRBV2 and TRBJ1-2): EPEVTQTPSHQVTQMGQEVILRCVPISNHLYFYWYRQILGQKVEFLVSFYNNEISEKSEIFDDQFSVERPDGSNFTLKIRSTKLEDSAMYFCASSSTGGAYGYTFGSGTRLTVV.

On this clonotype: This beta chain slipped into a library made for alpha chains as a stray read, so its size is not meaningful. The chain recombines TRBV12-3 or TRBV12-4 with TRBJ2-2, with TRBD2 identical over 7 bases. The CDR3 has 14 residues. Unmatched junction bases numbered 8, after V lost 9 bases and J lost 4 bases. CDR3 region: CASCGGTGTGELFF. In DNA form, the CDR3 reads TGTGCCAGTTGCGGGGGTACGGGCACCGGGGAGCTGTTTTTT.

This clonotype is medium-sized in the sample. The library was prepared for alpha chains; this beta chain is a stray read, so its frequency means little. V is TRBV5-8 and J is TRBJ2-3, with TRBD1 matching over 7 bases. Germline CDR1 reads SGHTS; CDR2 reads YDEGEE. The ends lost 4 bases at V and 7 bases at J; junction bases unmatched: 9. The CDR3 sequence is 14 residues long. The CDR3: CASSLGQAGYTQYF. In nucleotides, the CDR3 is TGTGCCAGCAGCCTCGGACAGGCCGGATATACGCAGTATTTT.

This clonotype came up once. Since it is a stray read in a library aimed at alpha chains, this beta chain has a size that is not meaningful. The chain uses TRBV19 and TRBJ2-1; the match to TRBD1 covers 12 bases. The V and J ends lost 9 bases and 8 bases, in that order; junction bases with no gene match: 8. This CDR3 is 14 amino acids long. Germline assignment: CDR1 LNHDA and CDR2 SQIVND (reference sequence). The DNA of the CDR3 is TGTGCCAGCAGGGACAGGGGGCGCGTTGATGAGCAGTTCTTC. Translation gives CASRDRGRVDEQFF.